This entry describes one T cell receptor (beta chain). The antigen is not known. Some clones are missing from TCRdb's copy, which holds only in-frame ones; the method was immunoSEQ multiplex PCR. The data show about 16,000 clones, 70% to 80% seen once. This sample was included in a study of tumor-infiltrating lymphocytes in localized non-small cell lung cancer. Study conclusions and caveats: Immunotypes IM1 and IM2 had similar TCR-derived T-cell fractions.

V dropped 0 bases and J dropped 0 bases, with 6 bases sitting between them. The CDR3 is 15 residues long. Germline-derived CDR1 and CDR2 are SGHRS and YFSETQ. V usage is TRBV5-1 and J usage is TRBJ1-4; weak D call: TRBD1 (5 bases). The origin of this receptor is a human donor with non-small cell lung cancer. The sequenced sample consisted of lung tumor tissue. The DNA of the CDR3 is TGCGCCAGCAGCTTGGTGGGGGCAACTAATGAAAAACTGTTTTTT. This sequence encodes CASSLVGATNEKLFF.